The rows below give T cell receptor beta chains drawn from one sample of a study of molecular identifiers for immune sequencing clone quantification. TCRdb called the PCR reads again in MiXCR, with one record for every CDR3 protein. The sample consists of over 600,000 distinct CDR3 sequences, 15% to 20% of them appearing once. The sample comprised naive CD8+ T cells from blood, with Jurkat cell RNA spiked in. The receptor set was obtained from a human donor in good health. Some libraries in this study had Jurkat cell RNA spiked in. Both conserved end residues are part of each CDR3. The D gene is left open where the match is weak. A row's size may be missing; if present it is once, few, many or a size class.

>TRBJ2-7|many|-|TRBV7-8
TGTGCCAGCAGCCCCTCGACAGGGGAGGGCTACGAGCAGTACTTC
CASSPSTGEGYEQYF
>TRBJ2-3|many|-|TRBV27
TGTGCCAGCAGTTTGCTTCAGGGTCCTTTCACAGATACGCAGTATTTT
CASSLLQGPFTDTQYF
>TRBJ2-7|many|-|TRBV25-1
TGTGCCAGCAGTGACCCCGGAGGGTACGAGCAGTACTTC
CASSDPGGYEQYF
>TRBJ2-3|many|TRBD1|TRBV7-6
TGTGCCAGCAGCTCGACAGGGGGCTGGGATACGCAGTATTTT
CASSSTGGWDTQYF
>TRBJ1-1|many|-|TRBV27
TGTGCCAGCAGTTTAAAGGGACTTACGAACCGGGGGACTGAAGCTTTCTTT
CASSLKGLTNRGTEAFF
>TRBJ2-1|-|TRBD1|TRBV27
TGTGCCAGCAGTTTGCGGACAGGCGAGGTCAATGAGCAGTTCTTC
CASSLRTGEVNEQFF
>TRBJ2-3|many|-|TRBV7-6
TGTGCCAGCAGCTTAGACTCAGGGATGGGCACAGATACGCAGTATTTT
CASSLDSGMGTDTQYF
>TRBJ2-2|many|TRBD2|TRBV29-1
TGCAGCGTTGAGTTAGCGGGAGGGCCGAACACCGGGGAGCTGTTTTTT
CSVELAGGPNTGELFF
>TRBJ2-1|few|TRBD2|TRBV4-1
TGCGCCAGCAGCCAAGTCGGGACTAGCGCTCTCAATGAGCAGTTCTTC
CASSQVGTSALNEQFF
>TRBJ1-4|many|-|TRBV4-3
TGCGCCAGCAGCCGAAATGGTATAACCGACCCTAATGAAAAACTGTTTTTT
CASSRNGITDPNEKLFF
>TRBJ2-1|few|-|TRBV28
TGTGCCAGCAGTACCCGAGCTTACAATGAGCAGTTCTTC
CASSTRAYNEQFF
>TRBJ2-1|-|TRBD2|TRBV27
TGTGCCAGCACGGCGGGGGGGCCGCTTGAGCAGTTCTTC
CASTAGGPLEQFF
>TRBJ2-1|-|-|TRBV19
TGTGCCAGTAGTATACAGGGGGGCTTCTATGAGCAGTTCTTC
CASSIQGGFYEQFF
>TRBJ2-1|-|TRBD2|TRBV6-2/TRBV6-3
TGTGCCAGCAGTTACACGTTGCGGGGGGCCCGCAATGAGCAGTTCTTC
CASSYTLRGARNEQFF
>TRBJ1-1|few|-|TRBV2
TGTGCCAGCAGTGGAAGTAGGGTGGATCCCGAAGCTTTCTTT
CASSGSRVDPEAFF
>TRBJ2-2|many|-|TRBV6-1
TGTGCCAGCAGTGAAAGCCCACAGGTTATTTGGTACACCGGGGAGCTGTTTTTT
CASSESPQVIWYTGELFF
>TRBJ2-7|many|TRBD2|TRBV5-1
TGCGCCAGCAGCCTGGGACTAGCGGGAGAAACTACCTACGAGCAGTACTTC
CASSLGLAGETTYEQYF
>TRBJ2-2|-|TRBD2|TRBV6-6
TGTGCCAGCAGTTACCTGGGACTAGCGGGAGGGGATACCGGGGAGCTGTTTTTT
CASSYLGLAGGDTGELFF
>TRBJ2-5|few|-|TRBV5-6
TGTGCCAGCAGCTTGGGTTCAAACCTACAAGAGACCCAGTACTTC
CASSLGSNLQETQYF
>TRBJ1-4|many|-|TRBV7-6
TGTGCCAGCACGACCTTGGGTCGAAATGAAAAACTGTTTTTT
CASTTLGRNEKLFF
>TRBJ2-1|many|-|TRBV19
TGTGCCAGTAGTATAGTTTGGGCTAACAATGAGCAGTTCTTC
CASSIVWANNEQFF
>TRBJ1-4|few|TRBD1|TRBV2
TGTGCCAGCAGTCAGATCGGGACAGGGGTTCGATGGGAAACTAATGAAAAACTGTTTTTT
CASSQIGTGVRWETNEKLFF
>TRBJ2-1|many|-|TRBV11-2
TGTGCCAGCAGCTTAGGTGGGTTTTGGCAGTTCTTC
CASSLGGFWQFF
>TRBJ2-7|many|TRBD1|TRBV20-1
TGCAGTGCTTGTCCGGGGGACAGGGTATTCTGCGAGCAGTACTTC
CSACPGDRVFCEQYF
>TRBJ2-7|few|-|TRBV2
TGTGCCAGCAGTGAAATGCCCGGTAGCTCCTACGAGCAGTACTTC
CASSEMPGSSYEQYF
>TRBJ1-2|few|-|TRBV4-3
TGCGCCAGCAGCGGATGGACAGCAACGTCCGATGGCTACACCTTC
CASSGWTATSDGYTF
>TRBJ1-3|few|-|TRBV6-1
TGTGCCAGCAGCGCCGACAGATCGTCTGGAAACACCATATATTTT
CASSADRSSGNTIYF
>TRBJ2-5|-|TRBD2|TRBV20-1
TGCAGTGCTAAGATAGCGGGAGACCGCAAGGAGACCCAGTACTTC
CSAKIAGDRKETQYF
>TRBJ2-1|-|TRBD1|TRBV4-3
TGCGCCAGCAGCCAATATGGGACAGGGGTCAATGAGCAGTTCTTC
CASSQYGTGVNEQFF
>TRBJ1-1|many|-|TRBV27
TGTGCCAGCAGTTTGTCACAGGGTTACACTGAAGCTTTCTTT
CASSLSQGYTEAFF
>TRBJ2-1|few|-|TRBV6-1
TGTGCCAGCAGTGAAAAAAAATCTTCACGCCTCAATGAGCAGTTCTTC
CASSEKKSSRLNEQFF
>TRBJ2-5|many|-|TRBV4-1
TGCGCCAGCAGCCAAGGAACGGAAGCGGTCCATGGGACCCAGTACTTC
CASSQGTEAVHGTQYF
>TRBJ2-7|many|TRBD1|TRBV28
TGTGCCAGCAGTTCCTCAGGGGGCGAGCAGTACTTC
CASSSSGGEQYF
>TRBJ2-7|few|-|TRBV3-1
TGTGCCAGCAGCCAAGTGGGCGGACAGCACTCCTACGAGCAGTACTTC
CASSQVGGQHSYEQYF
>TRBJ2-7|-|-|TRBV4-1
TGCGCCAGCAGCCAAGAGGGGGCCCACGAGCAGTACTTC
CASSQEGAHEQYF
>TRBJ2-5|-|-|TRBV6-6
TGTGCCAGCAGCGGCGAGATACCGCGAGCTGACGGGCCTCAAGAGACCCAGTACTTC
CASSGEIPRADGPQETQYF
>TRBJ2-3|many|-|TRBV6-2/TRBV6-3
TGTGCCAGCAGGAAAGAGTCTGGAGTTAGCACAGATACGCAGTATTTT
CASRKESGVSTDTQYF
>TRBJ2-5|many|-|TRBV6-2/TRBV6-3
TGTGCCAGCAGTTACACTGGAGGTCAAGAGACCCAGTACTTC
CASSYTGGQETQYF
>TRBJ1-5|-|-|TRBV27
TGTGCCAGCATGATAGAGGTTGATAGCAATCAGCCCCAGCATTTT
CASMIEVDSNQPQHF
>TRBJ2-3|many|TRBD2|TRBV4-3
TGCGCCAGCAGCCAAGATGCTAGCGGGTTCCCCACAGATACGCAGTATTTT
CASSQDASGFPTDTQYF
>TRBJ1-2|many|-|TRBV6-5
TGTGCCAGCAGTTACTCGAGTAACTTCCCGGGTTTAGTAACCTTC
CASSYSSNFPGLVTF
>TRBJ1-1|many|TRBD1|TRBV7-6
TGTGCCAGCGCTCCGGACAGGATGAACACTGAAGCTTTCTTT
CASAPDRMNTEAFF
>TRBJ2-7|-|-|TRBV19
TGTGCCAGTAGTTGGTCAGGGGGGGCTACCTACGAGCAGTACTTC
CASSWSGGATYEQYF
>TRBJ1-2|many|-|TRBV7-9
TGTGCCAGCAGCTTAGCGTTCGGCACTGCCATCAACTATGGCTACACCTTC
CASSLAFGTAINYGYTF
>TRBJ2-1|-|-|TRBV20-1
TGCAGTGCTAGAGATCAGGTATTAGCGTACAATGAGCAGTTCTTC
CSARDQVLAYNEQFF
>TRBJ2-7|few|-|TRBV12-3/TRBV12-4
TGTGCCAGCAGTTTATCGTGGCCCTCCTACGAGCAGTACTTC
CASSLSWPSYEQYF
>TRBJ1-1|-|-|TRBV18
TGTGCCAGCTCACCCGAGGCGGGGCTTCTGAACACTGAAGCTTTCTTT
CASSPEAGLLNTEAFF